This record covers a single T cell receptor (beta chain). From germline, CDR1 is MDHEN and CDR2 SYDVKM. The V gene lost 4 bases and the J gene lost 3 bases, with 4 bases spanning the gap. The CDR3 spans 11 residues. This record belongs to a study of technical replicates of blood from a few donors. The protocol was immunoSEQ multiplex PCR, while the TCRdb copy is restricted to in-frame clones and leaves out a portion. The sample shows about 81,000 clones, about 96% of them seen only once. The chain is built from TRBV28 and TRBJ2-7, with D unclear. Sequenced: T cells isolated from PBMCs. This clonotype was sampled from a human donor in good health. CDR3 DNA: TGTGCCAGCAGTTACAGCTACGAGCAGTACTTC. Encoded protein: CASSYSYEQYF.